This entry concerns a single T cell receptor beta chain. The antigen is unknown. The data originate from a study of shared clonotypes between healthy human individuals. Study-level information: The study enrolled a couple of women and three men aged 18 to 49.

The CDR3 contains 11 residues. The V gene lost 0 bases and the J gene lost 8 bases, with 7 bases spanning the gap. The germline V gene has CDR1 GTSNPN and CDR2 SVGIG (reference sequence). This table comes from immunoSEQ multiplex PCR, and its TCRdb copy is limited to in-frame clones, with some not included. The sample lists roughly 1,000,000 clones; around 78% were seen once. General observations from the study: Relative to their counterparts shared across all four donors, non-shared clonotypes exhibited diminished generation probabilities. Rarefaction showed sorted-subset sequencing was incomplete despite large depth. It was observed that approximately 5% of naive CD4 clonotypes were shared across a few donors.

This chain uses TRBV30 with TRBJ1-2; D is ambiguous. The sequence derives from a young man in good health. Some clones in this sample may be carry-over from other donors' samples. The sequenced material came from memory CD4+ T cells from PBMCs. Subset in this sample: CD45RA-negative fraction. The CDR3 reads CAWSVPEGYTF. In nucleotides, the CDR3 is TGTGCCTGGAGTGTACCGGAAGGCTACACCTTC. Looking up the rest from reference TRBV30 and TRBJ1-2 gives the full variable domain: SQTIHQWPATLVQPVGSPLSLECTVEGTSNPNLYWYRQAAGRGLQLLFYSVGIGQISSEVPQNLSASRPQDRQFILSSKKLLLSDSGFYLCAWSVPEGYTFGSGTRLTVV.